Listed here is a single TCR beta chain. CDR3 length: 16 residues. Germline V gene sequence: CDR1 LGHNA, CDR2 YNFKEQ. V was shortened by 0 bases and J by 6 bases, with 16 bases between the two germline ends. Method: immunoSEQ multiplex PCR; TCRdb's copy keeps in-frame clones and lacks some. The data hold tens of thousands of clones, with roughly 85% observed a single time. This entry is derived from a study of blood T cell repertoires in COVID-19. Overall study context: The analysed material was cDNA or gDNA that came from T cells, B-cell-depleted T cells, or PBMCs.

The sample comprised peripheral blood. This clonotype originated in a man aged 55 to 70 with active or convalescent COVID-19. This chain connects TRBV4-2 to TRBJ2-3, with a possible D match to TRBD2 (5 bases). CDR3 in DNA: TGTGCCAGCAGCCAAGATCGACTACTCCTTTCTGATACGCAGTATTTT. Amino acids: CASSQDRLLLSDTQYF.